Sequencing of this T cell receptor beta chain was carried out in a study of T cell responses to AZD1222 COVID-19 vaccine. This clone was counted only a few times. Its target is unknown. General study points: Of spike-specific TCRs, nearly half reportedly target regions left unmutated in variants. Baseline seropositivity characterized only a handful of AZD1222 recipients. At 160-218 and 743-854, vaccine-associated CD4 TCRs were dominant, and they spanned spike.

TCRdb keeps only in-frame clones here, not all; method: immunoSEQ multiplex PCR. The sample carries around 70,000 clones, around 89% recorded once. This specimen consisted of peripheral blood, obtained 28 days after the second dose of the MenACWY control vaccine. The sequence derives from an adult who received the MenACWY meningococcal vaccine as a control.

The CDR3 loop is CASSLARHGYGYTF. The CDR3 DNA sequence: TGTGCCAGCAGCTTAGCGCGGCACGGCTATGGCTACACCTTC. The chain has TRBV7-9 and TRBJ1-2; D is unclear. Germline CDR1 SEHNR, CDR2 FQNEAQ (reference sequence). Trimming pared 0 bases from V and 4 bases from J, leaving 9 bases between. CDR3 length: 14 residues.